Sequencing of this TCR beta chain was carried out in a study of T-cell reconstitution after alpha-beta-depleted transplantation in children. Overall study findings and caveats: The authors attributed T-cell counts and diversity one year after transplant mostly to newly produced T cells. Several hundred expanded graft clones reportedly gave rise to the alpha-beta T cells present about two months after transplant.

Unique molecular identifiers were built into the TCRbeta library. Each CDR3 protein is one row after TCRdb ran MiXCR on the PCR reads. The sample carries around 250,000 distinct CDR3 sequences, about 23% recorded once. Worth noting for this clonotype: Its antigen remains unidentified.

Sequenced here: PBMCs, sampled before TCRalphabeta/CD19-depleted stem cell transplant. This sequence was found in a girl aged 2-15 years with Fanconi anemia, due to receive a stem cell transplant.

The chain's CDR3 is CSPTVSSYEQYF. CDR3 nucleotide sequence: TGCAGTCCGACAGTTAGCTCCTACGAGCAGTACTTC. This chain links TRBV20-1 with TRBJ2-7; the D gene is possibly TRBD1 (5 bases). The length of the CDR3 is 12 residues. Trimming removed 8 bases at V and 0 bases at J, with 11 bases between. Germline V gene lookup returns CDR1 DFQATT and CDR2 SNEGSKA (reference sequence).